This TCR beta chain was recorded in a study of blood T cell repertoires in COVID-19. Study at large: Samples representing acute and convalescent COVID-19 were sourced from the United States, Italy and Spain.

Assay used: immunoSEQ multiplex PCR; TCRdb lists only in-frame clones, some missing. The data contain 170,000 or so clones, around 80% of them singletons. There are 16 residues in the CDR3. Germline V CDR1 and CDR2: SGDLS, YYNGEE. Deletions cut 4 bases from V and 2 bases from J, with 17 bases between. This clonotype was sampled from a man aged 70-80 years with active or convalescent COVID-19. The material sequenced was peripheral blood. The gene calls are TRBV9 and TRBJ2-3; D is perhaps TRBD1 (6 bases). The CDR3 reads CASSMGADLHTDTQYF. The DNA of the CDR3 is TGTGCCAGCAGCATGGGGGCCGATTTACACACAGATACGCAGTATTTT.